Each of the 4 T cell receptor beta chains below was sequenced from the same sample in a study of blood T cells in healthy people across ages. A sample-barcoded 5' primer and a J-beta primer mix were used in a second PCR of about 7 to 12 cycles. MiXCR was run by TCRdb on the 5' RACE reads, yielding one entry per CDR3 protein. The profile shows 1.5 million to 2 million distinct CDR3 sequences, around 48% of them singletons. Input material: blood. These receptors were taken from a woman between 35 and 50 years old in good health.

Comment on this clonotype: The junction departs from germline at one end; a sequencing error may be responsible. Here the CDR3 DNA reads TGTGCCAGCAGCGGTGGGTCCTGCGAGCAGTACTTC. Amino acids: CASSGGSCEQYF. The chain recombines TRBV25-1 with TRBJ2-7; D ambiguous. The CDR3 covers 12 residues. In germline, CDR1 is MGHDK, CDR2 SYGVNS.

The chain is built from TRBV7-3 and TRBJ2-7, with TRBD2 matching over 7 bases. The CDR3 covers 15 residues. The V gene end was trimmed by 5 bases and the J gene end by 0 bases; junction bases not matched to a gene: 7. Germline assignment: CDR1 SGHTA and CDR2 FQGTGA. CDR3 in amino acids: CASSRWGGNSYEQYF. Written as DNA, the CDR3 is TGTGCCAGCAGCCGGTGGGGGGGTAACTCCTACGAGCAGTACTTC.

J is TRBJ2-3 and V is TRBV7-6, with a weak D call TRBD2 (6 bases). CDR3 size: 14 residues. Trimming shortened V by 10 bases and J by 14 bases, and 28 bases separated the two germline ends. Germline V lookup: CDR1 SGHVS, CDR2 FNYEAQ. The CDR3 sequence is CATQDGIGAGRWYF. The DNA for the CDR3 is TGTGCCACACAAGATGGGATAGGGGCGGGAAGGTGGTATTTT.

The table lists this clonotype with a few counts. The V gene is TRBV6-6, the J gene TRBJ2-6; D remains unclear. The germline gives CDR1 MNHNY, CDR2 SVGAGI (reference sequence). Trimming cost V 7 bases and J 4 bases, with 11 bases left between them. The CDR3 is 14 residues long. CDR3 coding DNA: TGTGCCAGCATTTCCTGGGCCGGGGCCAACGTCCTGACTTTC. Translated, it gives CASISWAGANVLTF.